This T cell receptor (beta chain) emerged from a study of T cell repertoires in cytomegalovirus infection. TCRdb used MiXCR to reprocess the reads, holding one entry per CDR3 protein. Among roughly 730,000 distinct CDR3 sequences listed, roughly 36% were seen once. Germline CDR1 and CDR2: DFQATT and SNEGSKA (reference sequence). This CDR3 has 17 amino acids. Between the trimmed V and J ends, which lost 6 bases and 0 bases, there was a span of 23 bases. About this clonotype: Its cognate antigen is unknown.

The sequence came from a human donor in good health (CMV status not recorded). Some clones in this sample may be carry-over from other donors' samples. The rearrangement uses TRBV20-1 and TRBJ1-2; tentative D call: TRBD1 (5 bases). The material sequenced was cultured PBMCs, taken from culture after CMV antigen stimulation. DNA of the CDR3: TGCAGTGCGCGAAGCGGGCGCAGGGACTCAGCTAACTATGGCTACACCTTC. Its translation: CSARSGRRDSANYGYTF.